The rows below give T cell receptor beta chains drawn from one sample of a study of shared clonotypes between healthy human individuals. The protocol was immunoSEQ multiplex PCR, while the TCRdb copy is restricted to in-frame clones and leaves out a portion. The sample lists some 2 million clones, about 95% occurring once. Material for sequencing was naive CD8+ T cells sorted from blood. These receptors were collected from a man aged 18 to 30 in good health. Both conserved end residues are part of each CDR3. Each record gives: J gene, D gene, clone size, V gene, CDR3 protein, CDR3 DNA. A D gene is named only where the DNA matches it firmly. Some rows have no size entry. The others give once, few or many, or a class for an expanded clone.

TRBJ2-5,NA,once,TRBV2,CASSTSGSQETQYF,TGTGCCAGCAGTACCTCCGGGTCCCAAGAGACCCAGTACTTC
TRBJ2-7,NA,NA,TRBV15,CATSRDWASYEQYF,TGTGCCACCAGCAGAGATTGGGCGTCCTACGAGCAGTACTTC
TRBJ1-1,TRBD1,NA,TRBV6-5,CASSYIGGMPEAFF,TGTGCCAGCAGTTACATAGGGGGCATGCCTGAAGCTTTCTTT
TRBJ2-1,NA,NA,TRBV9,CASSVGGGGRNEQFF,TGTGCCAGCAGCGTCGGGGGAGGGGGCCGCAATGAGCAGTTCTTC
TRBJ1-1,NA,once,TRBV11-2,CASSLGWGRDTEAFF,TGTGCCAGCAGCTTAGGTTGGGGGCGCGACACTGAAGCTTTCTTT
TRBJ2-3,TRBD2,NA,TRBV5-6,CASSLAGGATDTQYF,TGTGCCAGCAGCTTGGCCGGGGGGGCCACAGATACGCAGTATTTT
TRBJ2-7,NA,NA,TRBV27,CASSRPGPPYEQYF,TGTGCCAGCAGTCGCCCCGGGCCCCCCTACGAGCAGTACTTC
TRBJ1-6,NA,once,TRBV15,CATSRDLNSPLHF,TGTGCCACCAGCAGAGATCTGAATTCACCCCTCCACTTT
TRBJ2-5,TRBD2,NA,TRBV6-5,CASSPYGGGQETQYF,TGTGCCAGCAGTCCTTATGGGGGGGGCCAAGAGACCCAGTACTTC
TRBJ2-1,NA,NA,TRBV5-4,CASSFNWGRDEQFF,TGTGCCAGCAGCTTTAATTGGGGTCGGGATGAGCAGTTCTTC
TRBJ2-7,TRBD1,NA,TRBV5-4,CASSLGIGQGYEQYF,TGTGCCAGCAGCTTGGGTATAGGACAGGGGTACGAGCAGTACTTC
TRBJ2-5,TRBD1,NA,TRBV11-2,CASSWDRDDQYF,TGTGCCAGCAGCTGGGACAGGGACGACCAGTACTTC
TRBJ2-1,TRBD2,NA,TRBV7-8,CASSSTPTSGGAHEQFF,TGTGCCAGCAGCTCCACCCCGACTAGCGGGGGGGCCCATGAGCAGTTCTTC
TRBJ1-1,NA,NA,TRBV6-5,CASSVGPTTEAFF,TGTGCCAGCAGTGTCGGTCCAACCACTGAAGCTTTCTTT
TRBJ1-2,NA,NA,TRBV2,CASSPGGGGDGYTF,TGTGCCAGCAGCCCTGGTGGAGGCGGGGATGGCTACACCTTC
TRBJ1-6,TRBD1,few,TRBV19,CASNAGTGHSPLHF,TGTGCCAGTAATGCCGGGACAGGGCATTCACCCCTCCACTTT
TRBJ1-2,TRBD1,NA,TRBV6-1,CASSELRQGAGGYTF,TGTGCCAGCAGTGAATTGAGACAGGGGGCAGGGGGCTACACCTTC
TRBJ2-5,NA,NA,TRBV7-9,CASSLSQGAKETQYF,TGTGCCAGCAGCTTGTCCCAGGGAGCGAAAGAGACCCAGTACTTC
TRBJ2-7,TRBD1,NA,TRBV5-1,CASSSPSTGGVWYEQYF,TGCGCCAGCAGCTCTCCGTCGACAGGGGGCGTATGGTACGAGCAGTACTTC
TRBJ2-2,NA,NA,TRBV14,CASSQYFTGELFF,TGTGCCAGCAGCCAATACTTCACCGGGGAGCTGTTTTTT
TRBJ2-7,NA,NA,TRBV2,CASTEGGSYEQYF,TGTGCCAGCACCGAGGGCGGGTCCTACGAGCAGTACTTC
TRBJ2-5,NA,once,TRBV27,CASGFREGQYF,TGTGCCAGCGGGTTTCGAGAGGGACAGTACTTC
TRBJ1-1,TRBD1,NA,TRBV27,CASSLSPQGGAEAFF,TGTGCCAGCAGTTTGTCCCCACAGGGGGGAGCTGAAGCTTTCTTT
TRBJ1-2,NA,NA,TRBV6-5,CASSYDGWVGYTF,TGTGCCAGCAGTTACGATGGTTGGGTCGGCTACACCTTC
TRBJ1-2,NA,NA,TRBV7-9,CASSLSTRENYGYTF,TGTGCCAGCAGCTTAAGTACCAGGGAGAACTATGGCTACACCTTC
TRBJ2-5,NA,NA,TRBV6-5,CASRGSNEETQYF,TGTGCCAGCAGGGGTAGCAACGAAGAGACCCAGTACTTC
TRBJ1-5,NA,NA,TRBV4-3,CASSQDQGDQPQHF,TGCGCCAGCAGCCAAGATCAGGGTGACCAGCCCCAGCATTTT
TRBJ1-2,NA,NA,TRBV6-5,CASSYSEGSTGYTF,TGTGCCAGCAGTTACTCTGAGGGATCCACTGGCTACACCTTC
TRBJ1-2,NA,NA,TRBV4-1,CASSQDSSDLYGYTF,TGCGCCAGCAGCCAAGATTCCTCGGACCTCTATGGCTACACCTTC
TRBJ2-3,TRBD2,NA,TRBV7-3,CASTTTGGLTDTQYF,TGTGCCAGCACCACCACGGGGGGGCTCACAGATACGCAGTATTTT